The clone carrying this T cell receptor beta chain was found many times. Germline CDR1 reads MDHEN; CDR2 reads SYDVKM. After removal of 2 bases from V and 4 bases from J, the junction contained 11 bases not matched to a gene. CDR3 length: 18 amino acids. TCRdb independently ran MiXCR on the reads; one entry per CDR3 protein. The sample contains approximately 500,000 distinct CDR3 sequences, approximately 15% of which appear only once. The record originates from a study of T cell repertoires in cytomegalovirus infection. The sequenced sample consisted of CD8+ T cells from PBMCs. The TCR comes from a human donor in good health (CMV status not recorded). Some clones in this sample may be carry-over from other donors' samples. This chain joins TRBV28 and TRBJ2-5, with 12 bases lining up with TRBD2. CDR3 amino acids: CASSLVLAGGKHGETQYF. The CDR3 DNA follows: TGTGCCAGCAGTTTAGTCCTAGCGGGAGGGAAGCATGGAGAGACCCAGTACTTC.